This entry lists 22 T cell receptor beta chains sequenced from one sample in a study of blood T cells in healthy people across ages. Together with a sample-barcoded 5' primer, a J-beta primer mix was included in a second PCR lasting about 7 to 12 cycles. TCRdb used MiXCR to reprocess the 5' RACE reads, holding one entry per CDR3 protein. This sample carries almost 300,000 distinct CDR3 sequences, roughly 29% of them seen once, and the ten largest clones take over 25%. Sequencing was carried out using blood. Receptors were obtained from a woman in her 70s in good health.

The chain uses TRBV5-1 and TRBJ2-5, with D tentatively TRBD1 (6 bases). The length of the CDR3 is 15 residues. Germline V CDR1 and CDR2: SGHRS, YFSETQ. V was cut by 0 bases and J by 3 bases, with 12 bases left in between. The CDR3 loop reads CASSLEDSNKETQYF. The CDR3, as DNA: TGCGCCAGCAGCTTGGAGGACAGTAATAAAGAGACCCAGTACTTC.

The chain has TRBV29-1 and TRBJ2-7, with D perhaps matching TRBD2 (7 bases). CDR3 length: 13 residues. V was pared by 6 bases and J by 0 bases, with 12 bases between. The V gene's germline CDR1 is SQVTM and CDR2 ANQGSEA. In nucleotides, the CDR3 is TGCAGCGTCTCGGGGGGCCTCTCCTACGAGCAGTACTTC. Encoded protein: CSVSGGLSYEQYF.

The rearrangement joins TRBV29-1 to TRBJ2-5; D assignment may be TRBD1 or TRBD2 (5 bases each). V lost 7 bases and J lost 4, with 13 bases in between. Germline V gives CDR1 SQVTM, CDR2 ANQGSEA. The CDR3 sequence is 12 residues long. CDR3 residues: CSARGSGETQYF. CDR3 sequence (DNA): TGCAGCGCCCGGGGCTCGGGAGAGACCCAGTACTTC.

CDR3 sequence: CSARREPIPTDTQYF. The DNA of the CDR3 is TGCAGTGCTAGACGGGAGCCCATACCCACAGATACGCAGTATTTT. The rearrangement uses TRBV20-1 and TRBJ2-3, with a tentative D call TRBD2 (6 bases). Germline V gives CDR1 DFQATT, CDR2 SNEGSKA (reference sequence). Trimming shortened V by 2 bases and J by 2 bases, and 14 bases separated the two germline ends. The CDR3 spans 15 residues.

V and J are TRBV7-9 and TRBJ1-1; no reliable D call. Germline V gene data show CDR1 as SEHNR and CDR2 as FQNEAQ (reference sequence). This CDR3 spans 12 amino acids. The V gene lost 11 bases and the J gene lost 1 base, with 11 bases spanning the gap. The CDR3 DNA reads TGTGCCGTCGGCCGCAGGAACACTGAAGCTTTCTTT. This gives the protein CAVGRRNTEAFF.

V usage is TRBV29-1 and J usage is TRBJ2-7; 10 bases align to TRBD1. Germline V gene lookup returns CDR1 SQVTM and CDR2 ANQGSEA. Trimming removed 4 bases from V and 3 bases from J; junction bases left unmatched: 3. CDR3 length: 13 residues. As DNA, the CDR3 is TGCAGCGTTGTGACAGGGGGCGGCTACGAGCAGTACTTC. Its protein is CSVVTGGGYEQYF.

The chain employs TRBV30 and TRBJ1-1; D may be TRBD1 (6 bases). The CDR3 has 13 residues. The germline V gene has CDR1 GTSNPN and CDR2 SVGIG (reference sequence). Trimming took off 0 bases at V and 1 base at J, with 6 bases between the two ends. CDR3 amino acids: CAWSVGGNTEAFF. The CDR3 coding sequence is TGTGCCTGGAGTGTAGGGGGGAACACTGAAGCTTTCTTT.

The V gene is TRBV6-5, the J gene TRBJ1-1, with D uncertain. This CDR3 comprises 17 residues. Per germline, CDR1 MNHEY and CDR2 SVGAGI. V was trimmed by 2 bases and J by 1 base, leaving 17 bases between them. The chain's CDR3 is CASSYGVGEKKNTEAFF. The CDR3 DNA reads TGTGCCAGCAGTTACGGGGTTGGGGAGAAGAAGAACACTGAAGCTTTCTTT.

This clonotype was detected many times. CDR3 nucleotide sequence: TGCAGCGCGTTGACAGGGCGGGGGAACACTGAAGCTTTCTTT. Residues: CSALTGRGNTEAFF. V is TRBV29-1 and J is TRBJ1-1, with TRBD1 matching 7 bases. The germline CDR1 and CDR2 sequences are SQVTM and ANQGSEA. After removal of 7 bases from V and 1 base from J, the junction contained 9 bases not matched to a gene. CDR3 length: 14 amino acids.

This clonotype was seen more than once but under ten times. This chain connects TRBV7-3 to TRBJ2-7; D gene uncertain. The last part of the DNA fits TRBJ2-1 better; the J call may be wrong. Looked up from germline, CDR1 is SGHTA and CDR2 is FQGTGA. The CDR3 runs 14 residues. The CDR3 nucleotides are TGTGCCAGCAGCTTAACCCAGACTGGAAATGAGCAGTTCTTC. Translated, it gives CASSLTQTGNEQFF.

The chain links TRBV6-2 or TRBV6-3 to TRBJ2-1, with D uncertain. V was clipped by 6 bases and J by 9 bases, with 18 bases between them. Germline loops: CDR1 MNHEY, CDR2 SVGEGT. The CDR3 length is 14 residues. Here the CDR3 DNA reads TGTGCCAGCAGAGAAAACCTCAAGGTTGGTGAGCAGTTCTTC. This sequence encodes CASRENLKVGEQFF.

The chain links TRBV18 to TRBJ1-1; D gene unclear. With 2 bases removed from V and 1 base from J, the gap between germline ends came to 11 bases. Germline values: CDR1 KGHSH, CDR2 LQKENI. The CDR3 sequence is 15 residues long. DNA of the CDR3: TGTGCCAGCTCACCAATTGGCAGAGGGAACACTGAAGCTTTCTTT. Translation: CASSPIGRGNTEAFF.

Only a few counts were recorded for this clonotype. V usage is TRBV10-2 and J usage is TRBJ2-6, with TRBD2 identical over 7 bases. The germline V gene encodes CDR1 WSHSY and CDR2 SAAADI. V was clipped by 7 bases and J by 1 base; unmatched bases: 19. CDR3 length: 20 amino acids. DNA for the CDR3: TGCGCCAGCAAGGACGAAAGACTAGCTTCAGTCGGGTCTGGGGCCAACGTCCTGACTTTC. Translated, it gives CASKDERLASVGSGANVLTF.

The chain links TRBV29-1 to TRBJ2-2, with D perhaps TRBD1 (5 bases). CDR1 and CDR2 from the germline V gene are SQVTM and ANQGSEA. Trimming took 4 bases from V and 6 from J, leaving 15 bases between them. The CDR3 has 14 residues. The CDR3 coding sequence is TGCAGCGTTGCAAGGGGTTCCGCGGCCGGGGAGCTGTTTTTT. The encoded protein is CSVARGSAAGELFF.

V and J are TRBV7-9 and TRBJ2-5; D uncertain. V lost 1 base and J 3 bases, leaving 12 bases between the germline ends. Germline lookup yields CDR1 SEHNR and CDR2 FQNEAQ (reference sequence). The CDR3 has 15 residues. The CDR3 here is CASSLEGNQKETQYF. CDR3 in DNA: TGTGCCAGCAGCTTAGAAGGGAACCAGAAAGAGACCCAGTACTTC.

This clonotype has only a few counts. Here the CDR3 reads CASSPGGPRSGNTIYF. In DNA form, the CDR3 reads TGCGCCAGCAGCCCGGGAGGACCGCGCTCTGGAAACACCATATATTTT. The V call is TRBV5-1, the J call TRBJ1-3; D is unresolved. CDR1 is SGHRS, CDR2 YFSETQ, per germline. CDR3 length: 16 amino acids. Trimming stripped 4 bases from V and 0 bases from J, with 14 bases between.

The chain links TRBV4-1 to TRBJ2-1, with D unclear. V lost 3 bases to trimming and J lost 2 bases, with 14 bases between them. Germline V lookup: CDR1 MGHRA, CDR2 YSYEKL. CDR3 length: 16 amino acids. CDR3 protein: CASSQESDQAYNEQFF. The CDR3 coding sequence is TGCGCCAGCAGCCAGGAAAGCGACCAAGCCTACAATGAGCAGTTCTTC.

In this sample, this clonotype turned up a few times. This chain uses TRBV19 with TRBJ2-5; 9 bases are a match to TRBD1. Per germline, CDR1 LNHDA and CDR2 SQIVND (reference sequence). V was clipped by 5 bases and J by 5 bases; unmatched bases: 12. The length of the CDR3 is 16 residues. The CDR3 loop is CASSQTGTGRMETQYF. The CDR3 nucleotides are TGTGCCAGTAGTCAAACCGGGACAGGGCGAATGGAGACCCAGTACTTC.

The chain carries TRBV20-1 and TRBJ2-7; D gene unclear. The germline V gene has CDR1 DFQATT and CDR2 SNEGSKA (reference sequence). The CDR3 contains 13 residues. Trimming left V 3 bases short and J 7 bases short, with 16 bases between. CDR3 in amino acids: CSASRPPSWEQYF. The CDR3 DNA sequence: TGCAGTGCTAGTAGGCCCCCCTCGTGGGAGCAGTACTTC.

This clonotype was counted a few times. V and J are TRBV2 and TRBJ1-3; 7 positions agree with TRBD1. This CDR3 spans 16 amino acids. CDR1 is SNHLY and CDR2 is FYNNEI in the germline V gene. The trim removed 6 bases at V and 0 bases at J, leaving 8 bases unmatched. The CDR3 region is CASSQRQGNSGNTIYF. The DNA for the CDR3 is TGTGCCAGCAGCCAACGACAGGGAAACTCTGGAAACACCATATATTTT. Full variable domain (remainder filled in from reference TRBV2 and TRBJ1-3): EPEVTQTPSHQVTQMGQEVILRCVPISNHLYFYWYRQILGQKVEFLVSFYNNEISEKSEIFDDQFSVERPDGSNFTLKIRSTKLEDSAMYFCASSQRQGNSGNTIYFGEGSWLTVV.

The rearrangement joins TRBV19 to TRBJ2-7, with a tentative D call TRBD2 (6 bases). This CDR3 has 15 residues. Germline V gives CDR1 LNHDA, CDR2 SQIVND (reference sequence). V was pared by 8 bases and J by 0 bases, with 17 bases between. The DNA for the CDR3 is TGTGCCAGTTCCCCCGGTGCGGGGAGCTCCTACGAGCAGTACTTC. Amino acid sequence: CASSPGAGSSYEQYF.

The chain combines TRBV29-1 with TRBJ2-1, with 7 nucleotides matching TRBD1. V shed 3 bases and J 0 bases; nucleotides not matched to a gene: 5. Germline V gene lookup returns CDR1 SQVTM and CDR2 ANQGSEA. This CDR3 region has 15 residues. This CDR3 reads CSVDLDRSSYNEQFF. The CDR3 DNA is TGCAGCGTTGACCTGGACAGGAGCTCCTACAATGAGCAGTTCTTC.